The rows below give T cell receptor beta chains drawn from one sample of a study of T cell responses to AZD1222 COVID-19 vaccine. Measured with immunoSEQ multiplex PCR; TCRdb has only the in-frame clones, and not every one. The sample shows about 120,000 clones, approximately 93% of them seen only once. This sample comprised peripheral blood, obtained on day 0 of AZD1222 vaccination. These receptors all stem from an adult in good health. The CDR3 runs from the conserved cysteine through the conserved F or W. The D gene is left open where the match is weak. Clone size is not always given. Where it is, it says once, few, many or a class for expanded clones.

CASSSSPGITEAFF,TGCGCCAGCAGCTCCTCCCCCGGGATCACTGAAGCTTTCTTT,TRBV5-1,.,.,TRBJ1-1
CASSLYGGVSYEQYF,TGTGCCAGCAGCTTATATGGGGGTGTCTCCTACGAGCAGTACTTC,TRBV11-2,.,.,TRBJ2-7
CASSMATVIKATDTQYF,TGTGCCAGTAGTATGGCGACAGTTATTAAGGCCACAGATACGCAGTATTTT,TRBV19,.,.,TRBJ2-3
CASSIQGARYEQYF,TGTGCCAGCAGTATACAGGGGGCGCGATACGAGCAGTACTTC,TRBV28,.,TRBD1,TRBJ2-7
CASSLLGTNTGELFF,TGTGCCAGCAGTTTATTGGGAACCAACACCGGGGAGCTGTTTTTT,TRBV28,.,.,TRBJ2-2
CASSYARLSYTIYF,TGTGCCAGCAGTTACGCCAGGTTGTCTTACACCATATATTTT,TRBV6-5,.,.,TRBJ1-3
CASITGSEAFF,TGTGCCAGCATTACCGGGAGTGAAGCTTTCTTT,TRBV6-5,.,.,TRBJ1-1
CASRQTGGPYNEQFF,TGTGCCAGCAGACAGACAGGGGGCCCCTACAATGAGCAGTTCTTC,TRBV11-1,.,TRBD1,TRBJ2-1
CASSSKGQGTETQYF,TGTGCCAGCAGCTCTAAGGGACAGGGGACCGAGACCCAGTACTTC,TRBV7-9,.,TRBD1,TRBJ2-5
CASGKQGGNYEQYF,TGTGCCAGTGGGAAACAGGGGGGAAACTACGAGCAGTACTTC,TRBV7-2,.,TRBD1,TRBJ2-7
CASSYGWTQYF,TGTGCCAGCAGTTATGGGTGGACGCAGTATTTT,TRBV6-2/TRBV6-3,.,.,TRBJ2-3
CASRMDRIYEQYF,TGTGCCAGCAGGATGGACAGAATATACGAGCAGTACTTC,TRBV2,.,.,TRBJ2-7
CSVVATSGNTIYF,TGCAGCGTTGTGGCAACCTCTGGAAACACCATATATTTT,TRBV29-1,.,.,TRBJ1-3
CASSPTGLRSGTEFGQPQHF,TGTGCCAGCAGTCCCACTGGACTAAGATCCGGGACAGAATTCGGACAGCCCCAGCATTTT,TRBV6-2/TRBV6-3,.,TRBD1,TRBJ1-5
CAWSPGTPSGNEQFF,TGTGCCTGGAGCCCCGGGACACCCTCGGGGAATGAGCAGTTCTTC,TRBV30,.,.,TRBJ2-1
CASRLNTEAFF,TGTGCCAGCAGACTGAACACTGAAGCTTTCTTT,TRBV6-5,once,.,TRBJ1-1
CASRSGTGNQPQHF,TGTGCCAGCCGATCCGGGACAGGCAATCAGCCCCAGCATTTT,TRBV18,.,TRBD1,TRBJ1-5
CASSHEYRASGNTIYF,TGTGCCAGCTCACACGAATACAGGGCGTCTGGAAACACCATATATTTT,TRBV18,.,.,TRBJ1-3
CASGGTSGGVQFF,TGTGCCAGCGGCGGGACTAGCGGGGGGGTACAGTTCTTC,TRBV12-3/TRBV12-4,.,TRBD2,TRBJ2-1
CASSRGTANSNQPQHF,TGTGCCAGCAGTCGTGGGACAGCGAATAGCAATCAGCCCCAGCATTTT,TRBV5-8,.,TRBD1,TRBJ1-5
CASSSTASSYGYTF,TGTGCCAGCAGCTCGACCGCGAGCTCTTATGGCTACACCTTC,TRBV7-9,.,.,TRBJ1-2
CASTSLPGTGGRNEQFF,TGTGCCAGTACCTCCCTCCCCGGGACAGGGGGCCGGAATGAGCAGTTCTTC,TRBV19,.,TRBD1,TRBJ2-1
CASSFASGVQYF,TGTGCCAGCAGTTTCGCTAGCGGGGTGCAGTATTTT,TRBV12-3/TRBV12-4,.,TRBD2,TRBJ2-3
CASSQTVPDTQYF,TGTGCCAGCAGCCAGACAGTCCCCGATACGCAGTATTTT,TRBV12-3/TRBV12-4,.,.,TRBJ2-3
CASRSKQGSDTEAFF,TGTGCCAGCAGATCTAAACAGGGCTCGGACACTGAAGCTTTCTTT,TRBV5-4,.,.,TRBJ1-1
CASSEPTGENSPLHF,TGTGCCAGCAGTGAACCGACAGGGGAAAATTCACCCCTCCACTTT,TRBV2,.,TRBD1,TRBJ1-6
CASSLGPNQPQHF,TGTGCCAGCAGCTTGGGCCCTAATCAGCCCCAGCATTTT,TRBV5-6,.,.,TRBJ1-5
CASSPFPGANTEAFF,TGTGCCAGCAGCCCCTTCCCCGGGGCGAACACTGAAGCTTTCTTT,TRBV13,.,.,TRBJ1-1
CASSLLAGTGSYGYTF,TGTGCCAGCAGCTTACTAGCCGGGACAGGATCTTATGGCTACACCTTC,TRBV5-4,once,TRBD1,TRBJ1-2
CASSLKETQYF,TGCGCCAGCAGCTTGAAAGAGACCCAGTACTTC,TRBV5-1,.,.,TRBJ2-5
CASSYGQGGSWEQFF,TGTGCCAGCAGTTACGGCCAGGGGGGGTCATGGGAGCAGTTCTTC,TRBV6-6,.,.,TRBJ2-1
CASSQEGRNTGELFF,TGTGCCAGCAGCCAAGAGGGCAGGAACACCGGGGAGCTGTTTTTT,TRBV4-2,.,.,TRBJ2-2
CASRTRTGDSYEQYF,TGTGCCAGTAGGACTCGGACAGGGGACTCCTACGAGCAGTACTTC,TRBV19,.,TRBD1,TRBJ2-7
CASTRTGAYEQYF,TGTGCCAGCACCCGGACAGGGGCCTACGAGCAGTACTTC,TRBV27,.,TRBD1,TRBJ2-7
CASSPTGGAGYEQYF,TGTGCCAGCAGCCCGACAGGGGGCGCGGGTTATGAGCAGTACTTC,TRBV3-1/TRBV3-2,.,TRBD1,TRBJ2-7
CASSRPGETQYF,TGTGCCAGCAGCCGCCCCGGGGAGACCCAGTACTTC,TRBV9,.,.,TRBJ2-5